This TCR beta chain was sequenced in a study of blood T cell repertoires in COVID-19. The wider study: Sites in the United States, Italy and Spain provided acute and convalescent COVID-19 samples.

How the authors handled the data: Amplified reference gene primers provided the basis for estimating nucleated cell counts. Clones were sequenced by immunoSEQ multiplex PCR, and TCRdb holds only the in-frame ones, with some missing. That table gives V, J and clone size, and the DNA gave D and trimming. Of hundreds of thousands of clones listed, around nine tenths were seen once; the top ten hold around 1.5%. There are 13 residues in the CDR3. J was trimmed by 4 bases and V by 6 bases; bases with no gene match: 5. Looked up from germline, CDR1 is MGHDK and CDR2 is SYGVNS. This chain joins TRBV25-1 and TRBJ2-5; 7 nucleotides match TRBD2. The clonotype comes from an older woman who had recovered from COVID-19. Sequences were obtained from peripheral blood. The CDR3 nucleotides read TGTGCCAGCAGGCCCAGCGGGATAGAGACCCAGTACTTC. Translating it yields CASRPSGIETQYF.